These 13 T cell receptor beta chains share one sample of origin, sequenced in a study of regulatory T cells in long-lasting Graves disease. Combining iRepertoire HTBI primers with Arm-PCR of CDR3 regions, the authors built TCR beta libraries. One entry per CDR3 protein, called by TCRdb with MiXCR from the multiplex PCR reads. The sample has 450,000 to 700,000 distinct CDR3 sequences, roughly 13% seen once. Time point defined: newly diagnosed GD, antithyroid drugs for less than 3 months. RNA extracted from PBMCs served as the sequencing template. The same data also contributed to another study, on T cells in Graves' hyperthyroidism and ophthalmopathy.

The sample consisted of peripheral blood mononuclear cells (PBMCs), taken at new diagnosis, from a patient treated with antithyroid drugs. These receptors were taken from a man between 25 and 39 years old with Graves disease.

This clonotype occurred many times. V gene TRBV11-2 combines with J gene TRBJ2-3; 12 bases map to TRBD2. Germline CDR1 SGHAT, CDR2 FQNNGV. This CDR3 has 17 amino acids. The V and J ends lost 0 bases and 6 bases, in that order; junction bases with no gene match: 7. The CDR3 protein is CASSLDPSGGGKDTQYF. The DNA of the CDR3 is TGTGCCAGCAGCTTAGACCCTAGCGGGGGGGGTAAGGATACGCAGTATTTT.

This clonotype showed up many times. V gene TRBV11-1 combines with J gene TRBJ2-7; D uncertain. V was cut by 4 bases and J by 0 bases, with 10 bases left in between. Per the germline V gene, CDR1 is SGHAT and CDR2 is FQDESV (reference sequence). This CDR3 has 14 residues. DNA of the CDR3: TGTGCCAGCAGCTCACAAGATGTCTCCTACGAGCAGTACTTC. Translation gives CASSSQDVSYEQYF.

This clonotype turned up a few times. The genes are TRBV5-1 and TRBJ1-6; D may be TRBD1 (6 bases). V dropped 7 bases and J dropped 6 bases, with 11 bases sitting between them. Germline CDR1 and CDR2: SGHRS and YFSETQ. The CDR3 is made up of 13 amino acids. CDR3 nucleotides: TGCGCCAGCCGGACAGCGATTAATTCACCCCTCCACTTT. Its translation is CASRTAINSPLHF.

This clonotype was counted between two and nine times. This rearrangement joins TRBV29-1 to TRBJ1-3; D unresolved. CDR1 SQVTM and CDR2 ANQGSEA come from the germline V gene. The CDR3 loop spans 12 amino acids. The ends were cut back, 2 bases at V and 0 bases at J, with 2 bases in the middle. The DNA for the CDR3 is TGCAGCGTTGAACTCTCTGGAAACACCATATATTTT. This gives the protein CSVELSGNTIYF.

This clonotype was recorded many times. This rearrangement joins TRBV11-2 to TRBJ2-5; 10 bases align to TRBD1. The CDR3 sequence is 16 residues long. V was clipped by 5 bases and J by 2 bases; unmatched bases: 8. Germline CDR1 reads SGHAT; CDR2 reads FQNNGV. The CDR3 region is CASSSYSGQGQETQYF. The CDR3 DNA follows: TGTGCCAGCAGCAGTTATTCGGGACAGGGGCAAGAGACCCAGTACTTC. Full variable domain (remainder filled in from reference TRBV11-2 and TRBJ2-5): EAGVAQSPRYKIIEKRQSVAFWCNPISGHATLYWYQQILGQGPKLLIQFQNNGVVDDSQLPKDRFSAERLKGVDSTLKIQPAKLEDSAVYLCASSSYSGQGQETQYFGPGTRLLVL.

This clonotype has only a few counts. This chain links TRBV15 with TRBJ1-5; the match to TRBD1 covers 11 bases. J was trimmed by 11 bases and V by 0 bases; bases with no gene match: 12. The CDR3 spans 17 residues. Per germline, CDR1 LNHNV and CDR2 YYDKDF (reference sequence). Here the CDR3 DNA reads TGTGCCACCAGCAGAGAGGTTGCGGACAGGGGGCGCGAGTCCCAGCATTTT. Its protein product is CATSREVADRGRESQHF.

At least ten counts were recorded for this clonotype. V and J are TRBV2 and TRBJ2-7; maybe TRBD2 (5 bases). V was clipped by 1 base and J by 5 bases, with 15 bases between them. Germline V gene data show CDR1 as SNHLY and CDR2 as FYNNEI. The CDR3 length is 15 residues. CDR3 nucleotides: TGTGCCAGCAGTGAAGAGGCGGGCCCTGGGAACGAGCAGTACTTC. This encodes CASSEEAGPGNEQYF.

This clonotype was seen many times. The chain recombines TRBV11-2 with TRBJ2-7; TRBD2 agrees at 9 bases. Germline CDR1 and CDR2: SGHAT and FQNNGV. The V and J ends lost 6 bases and 0 bases, in that order; junction bases with no gene match: 15. This CDR3 spans 18 amino acids. CDR3 protein: CASRGMGSGRGSSYEQYF. DNA for the CDR3: TGTGCCAGCAGGGGAATGGGTAGCGGGAGAGGGAGCTCCTACGAGCAGTACTTC.

This clonotype turned up a few times. The chain joins TRBV9 to TRBJ1-3; a weak D match, TRBD1 (5 bases). Germline V lookup: CDR1 SGDLS, CDR2 YYNGEE. The V end lost 1 base, the J end lost 0 bases, and 8 bases lay between the germline ends. The length of the CDR3 is 15 residues. The chain's CDR3 is CASSVTRGSGNTIYF. CDR3 nucleotides: TGTGCCAGCAGCGTAACGAGGGGCTCTGGAAACACCATATATTTT.

This sequence joins TRBV29-1 and TRBJ1-5, with D uncertain. V was clipped by 5 bases and J by 6 bases, with 5 bases between them. The CDR3 runs to 10 residues. The germline V gene has CDR1 SQVTM and CDR2 ANQGSEA. This chain's CDR3 is CSVRCQPQHF. CDR3 DNA sequence: TGCAGCGTTCGGTGTCAGCCCCAGCATTTT.

The chain recombines TRBV19 with TRBJ1-5; 7 bases fit TRBD1. The CDR3 extends over 15 amino acids. Germline CDR1 reads LNHDA; CDR2 reads SQIVND (reference sequence). V shed 3 bases, J shed 4 bases, and the junction held 6 bases outside the gene matches. The CDR3 loop is CASSIADRQNQPQHF. The DNA for the CDR3 is TGTGCCAGTAGTATTGCGGACAGGCAAAATCAGCCCCAGCATTTT.

The sample holds many counts of this clonotype. The chain couples TRBV12-3 or TRBV12-4 to TRBJ2-3, with D perhaps matching TRBD1 or TRBD2 (5 bases each). This CDR3 is built from 12 residues. V shed 5 bases and J shed 14 bases, with 17 bases lying between them. Here the CDR3 reads CASSLGDPPGYF. The DNA of the CDR3 is TGTGCCAGCAGTCTTGGGGACCCCCCCGGGTATTTT.

At least ten counts were recorded for this clonotype. The chain uses TRBV2 and TRBJ1-4; D is possibly TRBD1 (6 bases). Trimming removed 8 bases from V and 5 bases from J, with 15 bases in between. Per germline, CDR1 SNHLY and CDR2 FYNNEI. The CDR3 is 14 amino acids. The CDR3 region has the DNA TGTGCCAGCGAGAACGGACAGTACAATGAAAAACTGTTTTTT. It is translated as CASENGQYNEKLFF.